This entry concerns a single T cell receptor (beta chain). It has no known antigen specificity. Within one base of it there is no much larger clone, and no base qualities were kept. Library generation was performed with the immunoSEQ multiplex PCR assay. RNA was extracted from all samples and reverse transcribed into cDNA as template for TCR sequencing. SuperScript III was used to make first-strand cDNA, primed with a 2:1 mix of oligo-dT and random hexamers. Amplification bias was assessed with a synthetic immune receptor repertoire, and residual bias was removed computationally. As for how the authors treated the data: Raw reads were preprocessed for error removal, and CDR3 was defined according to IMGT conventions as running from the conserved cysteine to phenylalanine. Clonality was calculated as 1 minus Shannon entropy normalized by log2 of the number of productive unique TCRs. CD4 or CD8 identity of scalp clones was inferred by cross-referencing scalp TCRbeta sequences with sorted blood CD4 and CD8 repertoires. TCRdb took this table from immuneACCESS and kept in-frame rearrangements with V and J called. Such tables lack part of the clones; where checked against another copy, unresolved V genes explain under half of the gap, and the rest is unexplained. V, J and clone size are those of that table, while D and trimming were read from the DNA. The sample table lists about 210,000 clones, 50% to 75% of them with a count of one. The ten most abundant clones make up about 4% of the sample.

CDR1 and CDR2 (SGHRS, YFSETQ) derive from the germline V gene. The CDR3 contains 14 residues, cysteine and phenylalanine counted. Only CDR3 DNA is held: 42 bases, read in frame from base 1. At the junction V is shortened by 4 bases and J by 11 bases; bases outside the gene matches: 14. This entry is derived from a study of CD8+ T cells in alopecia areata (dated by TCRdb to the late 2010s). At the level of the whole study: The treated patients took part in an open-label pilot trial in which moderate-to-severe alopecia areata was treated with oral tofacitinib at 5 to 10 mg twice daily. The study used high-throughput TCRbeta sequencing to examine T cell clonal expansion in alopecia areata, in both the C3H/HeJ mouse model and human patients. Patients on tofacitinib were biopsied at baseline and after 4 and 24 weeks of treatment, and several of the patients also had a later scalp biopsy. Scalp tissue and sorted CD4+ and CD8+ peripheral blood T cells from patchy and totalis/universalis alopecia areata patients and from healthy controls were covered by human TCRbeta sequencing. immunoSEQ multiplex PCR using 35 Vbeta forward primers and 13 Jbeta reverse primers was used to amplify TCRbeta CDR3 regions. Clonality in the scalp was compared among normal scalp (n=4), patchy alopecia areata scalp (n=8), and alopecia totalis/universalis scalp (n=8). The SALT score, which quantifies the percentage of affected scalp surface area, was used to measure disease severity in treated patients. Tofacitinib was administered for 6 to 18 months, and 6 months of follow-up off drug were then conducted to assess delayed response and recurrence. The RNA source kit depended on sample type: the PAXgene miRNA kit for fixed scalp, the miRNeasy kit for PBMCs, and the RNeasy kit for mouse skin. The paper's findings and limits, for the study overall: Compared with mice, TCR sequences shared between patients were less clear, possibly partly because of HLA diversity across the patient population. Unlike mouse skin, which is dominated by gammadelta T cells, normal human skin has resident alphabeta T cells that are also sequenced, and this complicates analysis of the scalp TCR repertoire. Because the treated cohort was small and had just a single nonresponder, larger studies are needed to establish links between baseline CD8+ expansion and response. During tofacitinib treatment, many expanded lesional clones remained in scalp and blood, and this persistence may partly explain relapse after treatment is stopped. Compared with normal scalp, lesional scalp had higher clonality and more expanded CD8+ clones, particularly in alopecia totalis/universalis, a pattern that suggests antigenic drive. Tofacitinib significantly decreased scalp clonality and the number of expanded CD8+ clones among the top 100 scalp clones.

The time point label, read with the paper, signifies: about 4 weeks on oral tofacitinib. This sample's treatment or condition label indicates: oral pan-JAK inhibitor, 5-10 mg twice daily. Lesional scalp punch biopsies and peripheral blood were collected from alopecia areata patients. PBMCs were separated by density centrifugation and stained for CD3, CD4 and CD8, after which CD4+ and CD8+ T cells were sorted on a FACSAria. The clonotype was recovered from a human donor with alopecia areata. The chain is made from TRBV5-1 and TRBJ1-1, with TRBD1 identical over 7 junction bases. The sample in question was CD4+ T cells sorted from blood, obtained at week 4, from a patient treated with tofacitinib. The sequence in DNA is TGCGCCAGCAGCCGCCCGGACAGGCCCTGGCGGGCTTTCTTT. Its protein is CASSRPDRPWRAFF.